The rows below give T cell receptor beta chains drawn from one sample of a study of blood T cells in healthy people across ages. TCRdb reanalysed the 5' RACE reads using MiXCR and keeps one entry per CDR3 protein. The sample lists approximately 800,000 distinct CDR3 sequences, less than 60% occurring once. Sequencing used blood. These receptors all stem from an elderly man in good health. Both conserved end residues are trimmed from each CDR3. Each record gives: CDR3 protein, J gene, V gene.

cdr3_aa: ASSPNPTGNTEAF
j_call: TRBJ1-1
v_call: TRBV3-1

cdr3_aa: SVSWPPITDTQY
j_call: TRBJ2-3
v_call: TRBV29-1

cdr3_aa: SVELALGTQY
j_call: -
v_call: TRBV29-1

cdr3_aa: ASSTPDRGSSYEQY
j_call: TRBJ2-7
v_call: TRBV28

cdr3_aa: AISELEEKLF
j_call: TRBJ1-4
v_call: TRBV10-3

cdr3_aa: ASSLGQLELEQF
j_call: TRBJ2-1
v_call: TRBV18

cdr3_aa: SVEDRRNYGYT
j_call: TRBJ1-2
v_call: TRBV29-1

cdr3_aa: ASSFLALITRGTDTQY
j_call: TRBJ2-3
v_call: TRBV12-3/TRBV12-4

cdr3_aa: AISVQPTVDTQY
j_call: TRBJ2-3
v_call: TRBV10-3

cdr3_aa: ASSLYLAANVLT
j_call: TRBJ2-6
v_call: TRBV5-1

cdr3_aa: ASRLGVRGLAGSYNEQF
j_call: TRBJ2-1
v_call: TRBV28

cdr3_aa: SVTEGLTDYNEQF
j_call: TRBJ2-1
v_call: TRBV29-1

cdr3_aa: SATPSFGTGVRTDTQY
j_call: TRBJ2-3
v_call: TRBV20-1

cdr3_aa: ASSPGGSVTDTQY
j_call: TRBJ2-3
v_call: TRBV5-1

cdr3_aa: ASSPLAGGLEQY
j_call: TRBJ2-5
v_call: TRBV3-1

cdr3_aa: AWGLYEQY
j_call: TRBJ2-7
v_call: TRBV30

cdr3_aa: ASSSPAGSPLH
j_call: TRBJ1-6
v_call: TRBV6-5

cdr3_aa: ASSLGAPRDRATGEQF
j_call: TRBJ2-1
v_call: TRBV7-9

cdr3_aa: ASSLARARDTQY
j_call: TRBJ2-3
v_call: TRBV12-3/TRBV12-4

cdr3_aa: ASSGSGGLRETQY
j_call: TRBJ2-5
v_call: TRBV25-1

cdr3_aa: SVVMPGDSYNEQY
j_call: -
v_call: TRBV29-1

cdr3_aa: ASSRYATSGRGNEQF
j_call: TRBJ2-1
v_call: TRBV7-3

cdr3_aa: ASSRSGRTQETQY
j_call: TRBJ2-5
v_call: TRBV7-2

cdr3_aa: ASSSGQPHSYEQY
j_call: TRBJ2-7
v_call: TRBV7-9

cdr3_aa: SAGLGSYEQY
j_call: TRBJ2-7
v_call: TRBV29-1

cdr3_aa: ASSVANESYEQY
j_call: TRBJ2-7
v_call: TRBV7-2

cdr3_aa: ASSPFGRVGTDTQY
j_call: TRBJ2-3
v_call: TRBV7-2

cdr3_aa: ASSFGRLVLETQY
j_call: TRBJ2-5
v_call: TRBV5-1

cdr3_aa: ASSLGGFQSDEQF
j_call: TRBJ2-1
v_call: TRBV7-9

cdr3_aa: ASSREKASYGYT
j_call: TRBJ1-2
v_call: TRBV6-5

cdr3_aa: ATSDSHGDTEAF
j_call: TRBJ1-1
v_call: TRBV24-1

cdr3_aa: ASSQAGGETQY
j_call: TRBJ2-5
v_call: TRBV3-1

cdr3_aa: ASSQRVFNEQF
j_call: TRBJ2-1
v_call: TRBV4-3

cdr3_aa: ASSTGQRYGYT
j_call: TRBJ1-2
v_call: TRBV12-3/TRBV12-4

cdr3_aa: ASMNSGRGSTDTQY
j_call: TRBJ2-3
v_call: TRBV28

cdr3_aa: ASSPGPDSAEAF
j_call: TRBJ1-1
v_call: TRBV7-9

cdr3_aa: ASRGQGASTYEQY
j_call: -
v_call: TRBV6-2/TRBV6-3

cdr3_aa: ASSRGGRENNEQF
j_call: TRBJ2-1
v_call: TRBV5-1

cdr3_aa: SVGGFGRETQY
j_call: TRBJ2-5
v_call: TRBV29-1

cdr3_aa: ASSSRRQGTYNEQF
j_call: TRBJ2-1
v_call: TRBV5-1

cdr3_aa: ASRLGIPDTGELF
j_call: TRBJ2-2
v_call: TRBV12-3/TRBV12-4

cdr3_aa: ASSQPGDTEAF
j_call: TRBJ1-1
v_call: TRBV3-1

cdr3_aa: ASNRRENSPLH
j_call: TRBJ1-6
v_call: TRBV12-3/TRBV12-4

cdr3_aa: AITRGLAGAGDTQY
j_call: TRBJ2-3
v_call: TRBV10-3

cdr3_aa: ASSLGGEGVSYGYT
j_call: TRBJ1-2
v_call: TRBV5-1

cdr3_aa: SASGQGTNEKLF
j_call: TRBJ1-4
v_call: TRBV20-1

cdr3_aa: ASREGGTDYGYT
j_call: TRBJ1-2
v_call: TRBV2

cdr3_aa: ASSLEGLIGEQY
j_call: TRBJ2-7
v_call: TRBV7-2

cdr3_aa: SAGAHIGDTQY
j_call: TRBJ2-3
v_call: TRBV20-1

cdr3_aa: ASSVGRGPDTQY
j_call: TRBJ2-3
v_call: TRBV5-1

cdr3_aa: GARGRRVSYNEQF
j_call: TRBJ2-1
v_call: TRBV20-1

cdr3_aa: ASSLASGAPPDTQY
j_call: TRBJ2-3
v_call: TRBV7-3

cdr3_aa: ASSFNRDPGANVLT
j_call: TRBJ2-6
v_call: TRBV5-1